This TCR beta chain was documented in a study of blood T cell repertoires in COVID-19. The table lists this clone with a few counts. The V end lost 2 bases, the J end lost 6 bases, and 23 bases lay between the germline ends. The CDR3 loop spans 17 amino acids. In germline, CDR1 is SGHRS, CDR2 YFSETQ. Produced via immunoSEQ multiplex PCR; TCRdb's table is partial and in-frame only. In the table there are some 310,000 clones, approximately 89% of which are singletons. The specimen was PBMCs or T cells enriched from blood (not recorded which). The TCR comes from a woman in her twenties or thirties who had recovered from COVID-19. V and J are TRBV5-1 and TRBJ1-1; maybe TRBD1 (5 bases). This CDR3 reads CASSLMVADLGGAEAFF. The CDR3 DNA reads TGCGCCAGCAGCTTAATGGTGGCAGATTTGGGGGGAGCTGAAGCTTTCTTT.